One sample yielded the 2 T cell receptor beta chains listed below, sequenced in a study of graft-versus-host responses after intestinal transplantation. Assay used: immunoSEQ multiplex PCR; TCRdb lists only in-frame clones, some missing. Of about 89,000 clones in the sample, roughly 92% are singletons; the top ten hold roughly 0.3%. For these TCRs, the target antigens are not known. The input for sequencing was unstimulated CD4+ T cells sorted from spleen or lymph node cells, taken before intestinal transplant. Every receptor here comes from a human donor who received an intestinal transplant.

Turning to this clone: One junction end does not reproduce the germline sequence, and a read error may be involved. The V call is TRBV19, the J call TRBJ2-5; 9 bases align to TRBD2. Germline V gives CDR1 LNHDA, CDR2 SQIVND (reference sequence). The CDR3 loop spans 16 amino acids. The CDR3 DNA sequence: TGTGCCAGTAGCCGGCGGGAGGGAGGGCGTCCAGAGGCCCAGTACTTC. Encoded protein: CASSRREGGRPEAQYF.

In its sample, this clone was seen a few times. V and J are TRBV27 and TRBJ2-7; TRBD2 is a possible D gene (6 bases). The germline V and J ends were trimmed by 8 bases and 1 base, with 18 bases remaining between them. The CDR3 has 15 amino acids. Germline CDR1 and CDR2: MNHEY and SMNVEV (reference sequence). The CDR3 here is CASGRGHGRSYEQYF. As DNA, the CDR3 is TGTGCCAGCGGAAGGGGTCATGGGAGGTCCTACGAGCAGTACTTC.